This TCR beta chain was obtained from a study of T cells in Graves' hyperthyroidism and ophthalmopathy. Study results and caveats: Peripheral blood also featured most of the thyroid clonotypes expanded above 0.001.

Trimming pared 3 bases from V and 8 bases from J, leaving 20 bases between. CDR1 is SGHAT and CDR2 is FQDESV in the germline V gene (reference sequence). The CDR3 consists of 16 residues. What was amplified from RNA transcripts were TCR beta CDR3 regions. The HTBI primer set served for first-round RT-PCR of the TCR CDR3. TCRdb independently ran MiXCR on the multiplex PCR reads; one entry per CDR3 protein. The table has 400,000 to 500,000 distinct CDR3 sequences, roughly 13% seen once; the top ten hold roughly 4.8%. A note on this clonotype: No antigen is known for it.

The chain is built from TRBV11-1 and TRBJ1-3; perhaps TRBD1 as D (5 bases). Material for sequencing was blood. This sequence was found in a woman aged 18-35 years with Graves' hyperthyroidism. The CDR3 is CASSFGGLTPWDTIYF. The DNA of the CDR3 is TGTGCCAGCAGCTTCGGGGGTTTAACCCCCTGGGACACCATATATTTT. Looking up the rest from reference TRBV11-1 and TRBJ1-3 gives the full variable domain: EAEVAQSPRYKITEKSQAVAFWCDPISGHATLYWYRQILGQGPELLVQFQDESVVDDSQLPKDRFSAERLKGVDSTLKIQPAELGDSAMYLCASSFGGLTPWDTIYFGEGSWLTVV.